In this sample, the clone carrying this T cell receptor (beta chain) turned up once. The antigen is not known. Treatment indicated: around 19 received Ad26.COV2.S at low or high dose, single or two shots; several received placebo; per-sample allocation not given. At day 63 after the first vaccine or placebo injection, samples were drawn. In Boston, the donor was an adult between 18-55 years of age. This specimen belongs to a study of Ad26.COV2.S vaccination and SARS-CoV-2 variants. Overall study findings and caveats: Vaccinated individuals (as opposed to placebo recipients) had higher spike-specific TCR breadth. Non-spike TCR breadth showed similarity between vaccine and placebo recipients.

Germline loops: CDR1 SGHDT, CDR2 YYEEEE. The V end lost 6 bases, the J end lost 4 bases, and 11 bases lay between the germline ends. The CDR3 is 12 residues long. The table came from immunoSEQ multiplex PCR; TCRdb's copy has only in-frame clones and leaves some out. The sample lists around 400,000 clones, more than 80% occurring once. This TCR was sampled from a person between 18 and 65 years old who received the Ad26.COV2.S COVID-19 vaccine or a placebo. The V call is TRBV5-6, the J call TRBJ2-7; TRBD1 or TRBD2 may be the D gene (5 bases each). The source material was peripheral blood, sampled in a trial of Ad26.COV2.S vaccine versus placebo. The CDR3 region is CASKGSGYEQYF. CDR3 nucleotide sequence: TGTGCCAGCAAGGGGTCGGGGTACGAGCAGTACTTC.